Below are 30 T cell receptor beta chains sequenced from a single sample in a study of T-cell reconstitution after alpha-beta-depleted transplantation in children. Using unique molecular identifiers, the investigators prepared the TCRbeta library. MiXCR, applied by TCRdb to the PCR reads, yields one record per CDR3 protein. Of 190,000 or so distinct CDR3 sequences listed, more than 12% are singletons. The sequences come from PBMCs from the stem cell graft donor, collected from the stem cell graft. These receptors came from a human donor who donated a stem cell graft to a child with acute lymphoblastic leukemia.

This clonotype was recorded many times. The J gene is TRBJ2-4, the V gene TRBV5-6; a possible D gene is TRBD2 (6 bases). There are 14 residues in the CDR3. The V gene lost 4 bases and the J gene lost 8 bases, with 16 bases spanning the gap. CDR1 is SGHDT and CDR2 is YYEEEE in the germline V gene. The CDR3 bases are TGTGCCAGCAGCCTTCCGAGGAGGGTAGACATTCAGTACTTC. Its protein is CASSLPRRVDIQYF.

This clonotype showed up just a few times. The chain carries TRBV29-1 and TRBJ2-5; 15 bases align to TRBD2. Trimming cost V 6 bases and J 4 bases; bases outside gene matches: 3. The CDR3 is 14 residues long. From germline, CDR1 is SQVTM and CDR2 ANQGSEA. Here the CDR3 reads CSVKGLAGGETQYF. The CDR3 nucleotides read TGCAGCGTAAAGGGACTAGCGGGAGGAGAGACCCAGTACTTC.

This clonotype was counted between two and nine times. The rearrangement links TRBV6-2 or TRBV6-3 to TRBJ1-2; D is possibly TRBD1 (6 bases). Germline CDR1 and CDR2: MNHEY and SVGEGT. The length of the CDR3 is 15 residues. The ends were cut back, 6 bases at V and 2 bases at J, with 16 bases in the middle. The CDR3 DNA reads as TGTGCCAGCAGCTCCCGGACAGCGAGAAACTATGGCTACACCTTC. This codes for CASSSRTARNYGYTF.

Ten or more counts support this clonotype. Germline is not matched at one junction end, which may reflect a read error. This chain uses TRBV5-1 with TRBJ2-7; no definite D call. The CDR3 is 11 residues long. Per germline, CDR1 SGHRS and CDR2 YFSETQ. CDR3 DNA sequence: TGTGCCAGCAGTTCTGGCTACGAGCAGTACTTC. It codes for CASSSGYEQYF.

This clonotype was counted a few times. The chain uses TRBV6-1 and TRBJ2-5, with TRBD2 matching 15 bases. J was trimmed by 5 bases and V by 5 bases; bases with no gene match: 12. This CDR3 region has 18 residues. The germline V gene has CDR1 MNHNS and CDR2 SASEGT. The CDR3 protein is CASSLGLAGGPFMETQYF. The CDR3, as DNA: TGTGCCAGCAGTCTTGGACTAGCGGGAGGGCCGTTTATGGAGACCCAGTACTTC.

This clonotype was detected a few times. The rearrangement links TRBV20-1 to TRBJ1-1; D possibly corresponds to TRBD1 (5 bases). V lost 1 base and J 1 base, leaving 19 bases between the germline ends. CDR1 and CDR2 from the germline V gene are DFQATT and SNEGSKA (reference sequence). This CDR3 has 17 amino acids. CDR3 nucleotide sequence: TGCAGTGCTAGAGTAGGGGAAACAGATACTCCGAACACTGAAGCTTTCTTT. Its protein is CSARVGETDTPNTEAFF.

This clonotype was detected many times. This chain uses TRBV19 with TRBJ1-1, with 7 bases matching TRBD1. CDR3 size: 14 residues. V trimming: 5 bases; J trimming: 4 bases; junction bases outside the gene matches: 7. Per the germline V gene, CDR1 is LNHDA and CDR2 is SQIVND (reference sequence). CDR3 nucleotide sequence: TGTGCCAGTAGTGAACAGGGGTACGGCACTGAAGCTTTCTTT. Encoded protein: CASSEQGYGTEAFF.

This clonotype was recorded at least ten times. This chain connects TRBV11-1 to TRBJ1-1; D unclear. The V end lost 2 bases, the J end lost 4 bases, and 11 bases lay between the germline ends. Germline loops: CDR1 SGHAT, CDR2 FQDESV (reference sequence). This CDR3 is built from 14 residues. The chain's CDR3 is CASSLLRSATEAFF. The CDR3 nucleotides are TGTGCCAGCAGCTTATTGAGGTCGGCCACTGAAGCTTTCTTT. Together with reference TRBV11-1 and TRBJ1-1, the CDR3 gives the full variable domain: EAEVAQSPRYKITEKSQAVAFWCDPISGHATLYWYRQILGQGPELLVQFQDESVVDDSQLPKDRFSAERLKGVDSTLKIQPAELGDSAMYLCASSLLRSATEAFFGQGTRLTVV.

This clonotype was counted between two and nine times. The chain couples TRBV29-1 to TRBJ2-3, with TRBD1 identical over 7 bases. The CDR3 sequence is 15 residues long. With 1 base clipped from V and 5 bases from J, the junction kept 9 bases outside the gene matches. CDR1 is SQVTM, CDR2 ANQGSEA, per germline. The chain's CDR3 is CSVEGQGYPRDTQYF. CDR3 DNA sequence: TGCAGCGTTGAAGGACAGGGATACCCCAGAGATACGCAGTATTTT.

Ten or more counts support this clonotype. The chain employs TRBV5-5 and TRBJ2-5; 7 bases are shared with TRBD1. CDR1 is SGHKS and CDR2 is YYEKEE in the germline V gene (reference sequence). The CDR3 spans 14 residues. The junction had 1 base not matched to a gene; V was cut back by 0 bases and J by 2 bases. CDR3 coding DNA: TGTGCCAGCAGCTTGGCCAGGGGGCAAGAGACCCAGTACTTC. Its translation: CASSLARGQETQYF.

The gene calls are TRBV30 and TRBJ1-4, with a weak D call TRBD1 (5 bases). V was shortened by 5 bases and J by 6 bases, with 19 bases between the two germline ends. The germline CDR1 and CDR2 sequences are GTSNPN and SVGIG (reference sequence). The CDR3 is 15 amino acids. The CDR3 nucleotides are TGTGCCTGGGGGGAAAAGGGGTTCAACGATGAAAAACTGTTTTTT. Translation gives CAWGEKGFNDEKLFF.

This clonotype was observed many times. The rearrangement joins TRBV24-1 to TRBJ2-1; 10 bases are a match to TRBD2. The germline gives CDR1 KGHDR, CDR2 SFDVKD. After removal of 6 bases from V and 3 bases from J, the junction contained 1 base not matched to a gene. The CDR3 sequence is 14 residues long. The CDR3 nucleotides read TGTGCCACCAGTCCTAGCGGGGGCTACAATGAGCAGTTCTTC. Amino acid sequence: CATSPSGGYNEQFF.

This clonotype appeared many times. This chain connects TRBV11-2 to TRBJ2-7, with D perhaps matching TRBD2 (5 bases). The germline V gene has CDR1 SGHAT and CDR2 FQNNGV. This CDR3 is 14 amino acids long. Trimming pared 5 bases from V and 6 bases from J, leaving 17 bases between. CDR3 coding DNA: TGTGCCAGCAGCCGACGGACTGAGATCGGCGAGCAGTACTTC. Protein product: CASSRRTEIGEQYF.

This clonotype was recorded at least ten times. CDR3 sequence (DNA): TGTGCCAGCAGCTCCCCAGCCGGAGCGTCCGGTGAGCAGTACTTC. Amino acids: CASSSPAGASGEQYF. V usage is TRBV28 and J usage is TRBJ2-7; D call uncertain. Germline CDR1 reads MDHEN; CDR2 reads SYDVKM. The V end lost 6 bases, the J end lost 7 bases, and 22 bases lay between the germline ends. The CDR3 sequence is 15 residues long.

CDR3 sequence: CASSTNRGRDTQYF. CDR3 coding DNA: TGTGCCAGCAGTACCAACAGGGGGCGAGATACGCAGTATTTT. The chain links TRBV2 to TRBJ2-3; 9 bases agree with TRBD1. The CDR3 length is 14 residues. The V gene end was trimmed by 5 bases and the J gene end by 5 bases; junction bases not matched to a gene: 5. Germline CDR1 and CDR2: SNHLY and FYNNEI.

V gene TRBV2 combines with J gene TRBJ2-7; 11 nucleotides align to TRBD2. The germline CDR1 and CDR2 sequences are SNHLY and FYNNEI. V shed 4 bases and J 5 bases; nucleotides not matched to a gene: 13. This CDR3 is 17 amino acids long. CDR3 protein: CASSVVAGGPDIHEQYF. CDR3 in DNA: TGTGCCAGCAGTGTTGTAGCGGGAGGGCCCGATATTCACGAGCAGTACTTC.

There are many counts of this clonotype. The chain couples TRBV25-1 to TRBJ1-1; TRBD1 is a possible D gene (6 bases). V was pared by 4 bases and J by 4 bases, with 16 bases between. Germline loops: CDR1 MGHDK, CDR2 SYGVNS. CDR3 length: 15 residues. The CDR3 nucleotides are TGTGCCAGCAGTGGACCCAGGGGCGGGAGCACTGAAGCTTTCTTT. It codes for CASSGPRGGSTEAFF.

Many counts were recorded for this clonotype. The chain links TRBV7-9 to TRBJ1-4; maybe TRBD1 (5 bases). The CDR3 extends over 14 amino acids. The V gene's germline CDR1 is SEHNR and CDR2 FQNEAQ (reference sequence). Trimming removed 6 bases from V and 8 bases from J, with 16 bases in between. The CDR3 region is CASSPTGGREKLFF. The CDR3 nucleotides are TGTGCCAGCAGTCCCACTGGGGGACGGGAAAAACTGTTTTTT.

This clonotype was seen only once. This chain connects TRBV7-8 to TRBJ2-7; D possibly corresponds to TRBD2 (6 bases). The CDR3 loop spans 17 amino acids. Trimming took off 1 base at V and 2 bases at J, with 18 bases between the two ends. The germline V gene has CDR1 SGHVS and CDR2 FQNEAQ. The CDR3 spells CASSLGVRGFPTYEQYF. The CDR3 DNA sequence: TGTGCCAGCAGCTTAGGTGTTCGGGGGTTCCCTACCTACGAGCAGTACTTC.

This clonotype was recorded at least ten times. This chain uses TRBV7-9 with TRBJ2-7; 10 bases line up with TRBD2. CDR3 length: 16 amino acids. The germline CDR1 and CDR2 sequences are SEHNR and FQNEAQ (reference sequence). V was clipped by 6 bases and J by 2 bases; unmatched bases: 10. Here the CDR3 DNA reads TGTGCCAGCAGTCATCTAGCGGGAGCTGTCCCCTACGAGCAGTACTTC. It translates to CASSHLAGAVPYEQYF.

This clonotype showed up many times. V usage is TRBV24-1 and J usage is TRBJ1-4; D perhaps matches TRBD1 (6 bases). CDR1 and CDR2 from the germline V gene are KGHDR and SFDVKD. The CDR3 is made up of 15 amino acids. V lost 7 bases and J lost 3, with 14 bases in between. The CDR3 region is CATSRGSSANEKLFF. CDR3 sequence (DNA): TGTGCCACCAGCAGGGGTTCGTCAGCTAATGAAAAACTGTTTTTT.

There are many counts of this clonotype. The chain is built from TRBV28 and TRBJ2-7, with 9 nucleotides matching TRBD1. Per the germline V gene, CDR1 is MDHEN and CDR2 is SYDVKM. The V gene end was trimmed by 6 bases and the J gene end by 7 bases; junction bases not matched to a gene: 13. The CDR3 extends over 15 amino acids. Here the CDR3 reads CASRVSSLTGGEQYF. The CDR3 DNA reads TGTGCCAGCAGGGTGAGCAGTTTGACAGGGGGAGAGCAGTACTTC.

This clonotype was picked up many times. The chain links TRBV4-1 to TRBJ1-6; D is unclear. V was shortened by 0 bases and J by 10 bases, with 13 bases between the two germline ends. The CDR3 is 15 residues long. The germline V gene encodes CDR1 MGHRA and CDR2 YSYEKL. The DNA of the CDR3 is TGCGCCAGCAGCCAAGATCTTTCCCCGATCTCACCCCTCCACTTT. Translating it yields CASSQDLSPISPLHF.

This clonotype was recorded at least ten times. V gene TRBV5-4 combines with J gene TRBJ2-1, with D unclear. The V end was cut by 4 bases, the J end by 12 bases, with 17 bases between. In germline, CDR1 is SGHNT, CDR2 YYREEE (reference sequence). This CDR3 comprises 13 residues. The CDR3 sequence is CASSGVVGARQFF. CDR3 bases: TGTGCCAGCAGCGGGGTGGTGGGCGCACGGCAGTTCTTC.

This clonotype was seen many times. The chain is built from TRBV5-1 and TRBJ2-1, with D perhaps assigned TRBD1 or TRBD2 (5 bases each). Per germline, CDR1 SGHRS and CDR2 YFSETQ. V gave up 0 bases and J gave up 5 bases, with 15 bases separating them. The CDR3 totals 16 residues. The CDR3 loop reads CASSLDSARGDNEQFF. The DNA for the CDR3 is TGCGCCAGCAGCTTGGATAGCGCTCGAGGGGACAATGAGCAGTTCTTC.

This clonotype was seen repeatedly, ten times or more. The V gene is TRBV5-1, the J gene TRBJ2-5; 9 bases are a match to TRBD1. The length of the CDR3 is 18 residues. The V and J ends lost 4 bases and 5 bases, in that order; junction bases with no gene match: 18. The V gene's germline CDR1 is SGHRS and CDR2 YFSETQ. In DNA form, the CDR3 reads TGCGCCAGCAGCCAGGACAGGGGCTACTCTTCAAGGGGTGAGACCCAGTACTTC. It codes for CASSQDRGYSSRGETQYF. Full variable domain (outside the CDR3, taken from reference TRBV5-1 and TRBJ2-5): KAGVTQTPRYLIKTRGQQVTLSCSPISGHRSVSWYQQTPGQGLQFLFEYFSETQRNKGNFPGRFSGRQFSNSRSEMNVSTLELGDSALYLCASSQDRGYSSRGETQYFGPGTRLLVL.

This clonotype was recorded many times. The chain is built from TRBV5-1 and TRBJ2-7; tentatively, D is TRBD2 (5 bases). Trimming removed 4 bases from V and 3 bases from J, with 23 bases in between. Germline loops: CDR1 SGHRS, CDR2 YFSETQ. CDR3 length: 17 residues. The chain's CDR3 is CASSPAVVRALSYEQYF. The DNA of the CDR3 is TGCGCCAGCAGCCCGGCCGTGGTGAGGGCGCTTAGCTACGAGCAGTACTTC. The variable domain in full, with the rest retrieved from reference TRBV5-1 and TRBJ2-7, is KAGVTQTPRYLIKTRGQQVTLSCSPISGHRSVSWYQQTPGQGLQFLFEYFSETQRNKGNFPGRFSGRQFSNSRSEMNVSTLELGDSALYLCASSPAVVRALSYEQYFGPGTRLTVT.

In this sample, this clonotype turned up many times. The J gene is TRBJ1-3, the V gene TRBV5-1; D uncertain. Trimming stripped 1 base from V and 7 bases from J, with 12 bases between. The CDR3 loop spans 14 amino acids. Germline values: CDR1 SGHRS, CDR2 YFSETQ. As DNA, the CDR3 is TGCGCCAGCAGCTTGAGGGATCCGGCCAACACCATATATTTT. The encoded protein is CASSLRDPANTIYF.

This clonotype was seen repeatedly, ten times or more. The chain links TRBV5-6 to TRBJ1-1; D gene ambiguous. Germline V lookup: CDR1 SGHDT, CDR2 YYEEEE. The CDR3 runs to 14 residues. The ends were cut back, 1 base at V and 1 base at J, with 8 bases in the middle. CDR3: CASSLISRNTEAFF. The CDR3 coding sequence is TGTGCCAGCAGCTTGATATCAAGGAACACTGAAGCTTTCTTT. Looking up the rest from reference TRBV5-6 and TRBJ1-1 gives the full variable domain: DAGVTQSPTHLIKTRGQQVTLRCSPKSGHDTVSWYQQALGQGPQFIFQYYEEEERQRGNFPDRFSGHQFPNYSSELNVNALLLGDSALYLCASSLISRNTEAFFGQGTRLTVV.

At least ten counts were recorded for this clonotype. V gene TRBV4-1 combines with J gene TRBJ2-7; 9 bases line up with TRBD1. Germline values: CDR1 MGHRA, CDR2 YSYEKL. The J segment lost 4 bases and the V segment lost 6 bases, leaving 7 bases of the junction unmatched. The CDR3 has 14 residues. CDR3 protein: CASRRGTGSYEQYF. CDR3 in DNA: TGCGCCAGCAGGAGAGGGACAGGGTCTTACGAGCAGTACTTC.